This entry lists 18 T cell receptor beta chains sequenced from one sample in a study of regulatory T cells in long-lasting Graves disease. Indicated time point: persistent/refractory GD, antithyroid drugs over 5 years with positive TRAb. PBMC RNA was the source of the TCR library. Building of the TCR beta libraries involved iRepertoire HTBI primers and Arm-PCR of CDR3 regions. One entry per CDR3 protein, called by TCRdb with MiXCR from the multiplex PCR reads. Of about 470,000 distinct CDR3 sequences in the sample, roughly 20% were seen once. The sequences come from peripheral blood mononuclear cells (PBMCs), collected when the disease was refractory, from a patient treated with antithyroid drugs. The receptors stem from a female donor with Graves disease.

This chain connects TRBV20-1 to TRBJ2-7, with a possible D match to TRBD2 (5 bases). V was trimmed by 6 bases and J by 4 bases, leaving 13 bases between them. CDR3 length: 12 residues. Germline V gives CDR1 DFQATT, CDR2 SNEGSKA (reference sequence). CDR3 amino acids: CSASRSGYEQYF. DNA of the CDR3: TGCAGTGCCTCCAGGAGCGGATACGAGCAGTACTTC.

This clonotype was seen a handful of times. The rearrangement joins TRBV5-5 to TRBJ2-2, with D maybe TRBD2 (6 bases). The germline gives CDR1 SGHKS, CDR2 YYEKEE (reference sequence). The CDR3 covers 16 residues. V was shortened by 0 bases and J by 4 bases, with 13 bases between the two germline ends. The CDR3: CASSLEFSGGTGELFF. CDR3 DNA: TGTGCCAGCAGCTTGGAGTTTAGCGGCGGCACCGGGGAGCTGTTTTTT.

The table lists this clonotype with many counts. V is TRBV6-5 and J is TRBJ2-7; D not resolved. Trimming stripped 4 bases from V and 7 bases from J, with 8 bases between. The germline V gene encodes CDR1 MNHEY and CDR2 SVGAGI. The CDR3 consists of 11 residues. The CDR3 is CASSSTREQYF. The CDR3 DNA follows: TGTGCCAGCAGTTCCACGAGGGAGCAGTACTTC.

Many counts were recorded for this clonotype. V is TRBV2 and J is TRBJ2-7, with 11 bases aligning to TRBD2. The CDR3 length is 18 residues. Germline V gene data show CDR1 as SNHLY and CDR2 as FYNNEI. Trimming cost V 4 bases and J 5 bases; bases outside gene matches: 16. The CDR3 is CASSGSWLAGGPGDEQYF. The CDR3 coding sequence is TGTGCCAGCAGTGGCTCGTGGCTAGCGGGAGGTCCCGGAGACGAGCAGTACTTC. The complete variable domain, with remaining parts taken from reference TRBV2 and TRBJ2-7, reads EPEVTQTPSHQVTQMGQEVILRCVPISNHLYFYWYRQILGQKVEFLVSFYNNEISEKSEIFDDQFSVERPDGSNFTLKIRSTKLEDSAMYFCASSGSWLAGGPGDEQYFGPGTRLTVT.

This clonotype is a singleton in its sample. This chain uses TRBV11-2 with TRBJ1-2, with D unclear. Germline CDR1 reads SGHAT; CDR2 reads FQNNGV. The CDR3 is made up of 15 amino acids. With 3 bases removed from V and 0 bases from J, the gap between germline ends came to 11 bases. The DNA of the CDR3 is TGTGCCAGCAGCTTGTCCGGGATTACTAACTATGGCTACACCTTC. Protein: CASSLSGITNYGYTF.

This clonotype has only a few counts. V usage is TRBV19 and J usage is TRBJ2-6; D unclear. The CDR3 loop spans 13 amino acids. Trimming removed 9 bases at V and 4 bases at J, with 10 bases between. The germline gives CDR1 LNHDA, CDR2 SQIVND (reference sequence). CDR3 amino acids: CASRQEGANVLTF. The CDR3 DNA follows: TGTGCCAGCCGCCAAGAGGGGGCCAACGTCCTGACTTTC.

The rearrangement uses TRBV28 and TRBJ1-5; TRBD1 is a possible D gene (5 bases). This CDR3 contains 14 residues. Germline V CDR1 and CDR2: MDHEN, SYDVKM. The V end lost 6 bases, the J end lost 3 bases, and 12 bases lay between the germline ends. The DNA for the CDR3 is TGTGCCAGCAGCAGGGACGGATACAATCAGCCCCAGCATTTT. It codes for CASSRDGYNQPQHF.

V gene TRBV6-2 or TRBV6-3 combines with J gene TRBJ2-1, with no clear D. V was cut by 4 bases and J by 3 bases, with 7 bases left in between. The CDR3 loop spans 13 amino acids. Germline-derived CDR1 and CDR2 are MNHEY and SVGEGT. CDR3 nucleotides: TGTGCCAGCAGTTTCCAATTCTACAATGAGCAGTTCTTC. Amino acids: CASSFQFYNEQFF.

The V gene is TRBV12-3 or TRBV12-4, the J gene TRBJ1-1, with D unresolved. With 6 bases removed from V and 1 base from J, the gap between germline ends came to 15 bases. The CDR3 is made up of 15 amino acids. The CDR3 DNA follows: TGTGCCAGCAGGACTAACCAGGAGAAGAACACTGAAGCTTTCTTT. Amino acids: CASRTNQEKNTEAFF.

This clonotype came up many times. The chain links TRBV20-1 to TRBJ2-7, with 11 bases fitting TRBD2. The CDR3 has 15 residues. V dropped 5 bases and J dropped 9; count of bases not matched to a gene: 15. Germline-derived CDR1 and CDR2 are DFQATT and SNEGSKA (reference sequence). Here the CDR3 reads CSAPKIASGRSRQYF. The CDR3 nucleotides are TGCAGTGCTCCAAAGATTGCTAGCGGGAGGAGTAGGCAGTACTTC.

V is TRBV15 and J is TRBJ2-5; 9 bases are a match to TRBD2. The CDR3 has 19 amino acids. The J segment lost 0 bases and the V segment lost 0 bases, leaving 11 bases of the junction unmatched. Germline values: CDR1 LNHNV, CDR2 YYDKDF (reference sequence). CDR3 DNA: TGTGCCACCAGCAGAGATACTGCTAGCGGGAACCCGTACCAAGAGACCCAGTACTTC. Its protein is CATSRDTASGNPYQETQYF.

This clonotype was found many times. The V and J genes are TRBV27 and TRBJ2-7; 8 positions agree with TRBD2. The CDR3 spans 15 residues. After removal of 5 bases from V and 5 bases from J, the junction contained 11 bases not matched to a gene. The germline V gene encodes CDR1 MNHEY and CDR2 SMNVEV (reference sequence). The CDR3 DNA sequence: TGTGCCAGCAGTCCAGCGGGACTAGTAAGACACGAGCAGTACTTC. Its protein product is CASSPAGLVRHEQYF.

In nucleotides, the CDR3 is TGTGCCAGCAGTTGGGGTTTGGGCTCCTACGAGCAGTACTTC. Its protein is CASSWGLGSYEQYF. The chain carries TRBV27 and TRBJ2-7, with D hard to call. The V end lost 4 bases, the J end lost 0 bases, and 10 bases lay between the germline ends. This CDR3 comprises 14 residues. Germline CDR1 reads MNHEY; CDR2 reads SMNVEV (reference sequence).

J is TRBJ1-5 and V is TRBV10-3; D perhaps matches TRBD1 (6 bases). Germline CDR1 and CDR2: ENHRY and SYGVKD. The CDR3 consists of 14 residues. V gave up 2 bases and J gave up 7 bases, with 12 bases separating them. In DNA form, the CDR3 reads TGTGCCATCAGTGAGGAACAGGGTCGGCAGCCCCAGCATTTT. Protein: CAISEEQGRQPQHF.

This clonotype was recorded at least ten times. The DNA is omitted, as the CDR3 cannot be located on it reliably, and the CDR3 follows TCRdb's listing. CDR3 loop: CASSFGEGWELFF. The chain couples TRBV28 to TRBJ2-2; the table assigns TRBD2, which was not confirmed against the DNA. Inclusive of both ends, the CDR3 amounts to 13 amino acids. Germline V gives CDR1 MDHEN, CDR2 SYDVKM.

The CDR3 bases are TGTGCCAGCGCAACGGGTTTTAACTATGGCTACACCTTC. Protein product: CASATGFNYGYTF. The chain has TRBV28 and TRBJ1-2; D gene uncertain. The CDR3 length is 13 residues. CDR1 and CDR2 from the germline V gene are MDHEN and SYDVKM. V lost 8 bases and J 1 base, leaving 11 bases between the germline ends.

This chain links TRBV20-1 with TRBJ2-7; 8 positions match TRBD1. V was clipped by 1 base and J by 1 base; unmatched bases: 3. Germline loops: CDR1 DFQATT, CDR2 SNEGSKA (reference sequence). The CDR3 covers 14 residues. The DNA of the CDR3 is TGCAGTGCTAGAGGGACAGGGATTTCCTACGAGCAGTACTTC. Translation gives CSARGTGISYEQYF.

A note on this clonotype: A read error is possible here, since a much larger clone lies one base away. The chain joins TRBV5-1 to TRBJ1-2; D possibly corresponds to TRBD1 (6 bases). The CDR3 is made up of 14 amino acids. V was shortened by 5 bases and J by 4 bases, with 15 bases between the two germline ends. Germline V CDR1 and CDR2: SGHRS, YFSETQ. The CDR3 protein is CASSRPRGPYGYTF. The CDR3 DNA sequence: TGCGCCAGCAGTCGCCCCAGGGGCCCCTATGGCTACACCTTC.